This T cell receptor beta chain appears in the sequencing data of a study of tissue T cells after allogeneic stem cell transplantation. General study points: Shared clones across patients were few; motif clustering revealed tissue-specific shared signatures. Anatomically similar tissues had similar TCR repertoires within each patient. Tissue-detected TCR repertoire was only partly captured by blood and spleen T cells. The study did not identify alloreactive or antigen-specific tissue TCRs, and some clones might be persisting host cells.

Germline V gives CDR1 SGHDT, CDR2 FRDEAV. V was shortened by 5 bases and J by 3 bases, with 12 bases between the two germline ends. This CDR3 is built from 13 residues. In this sample, this clone turned up a few times. Its cognate antigen is unknown. Gene names follow the mouse nomenclature. The CDR3 extends 1 residue past the end of the read, so its final part is completed from the germline J gene. Sequencing used immunoSEQ multiplex PCR; TCRdb keeps in-frame clones, though not all of them. The table includes some 17,000 clones, roughly three quarters detected once. Sequenced: spleen. The TCR was taken from a female BALB/c mouse in good health. The strain's MHC type: H2-d. The rearrangement joins TRBV14 to TRBJ2-7; TRBD1 might be the D (6 bases). This CDR3 reads CASSPGDNYEQYF. CDR3 bases read: TGTGCCAGCAGCCCCGGGGACAACTATGAACAGTAC.